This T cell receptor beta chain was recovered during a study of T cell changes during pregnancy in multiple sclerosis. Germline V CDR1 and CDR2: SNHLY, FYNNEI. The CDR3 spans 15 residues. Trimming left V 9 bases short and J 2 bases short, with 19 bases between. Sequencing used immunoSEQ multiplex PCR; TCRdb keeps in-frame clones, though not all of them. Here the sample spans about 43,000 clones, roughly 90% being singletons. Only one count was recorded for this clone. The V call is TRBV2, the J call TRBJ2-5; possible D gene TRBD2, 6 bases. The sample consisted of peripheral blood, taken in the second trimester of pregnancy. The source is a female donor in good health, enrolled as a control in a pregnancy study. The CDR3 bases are TGTGCCAGTGGTGGGTTGGGCGCGGGGCAAGAGACCCAGTACTTC. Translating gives CASGGLGAGQETQYF.